What follows are 18 T cell receptor beta chains derived from one specimen sequenced in a study of cytomegalovirus exposure and HLA in healthy donors. The study ran its PCR with 60 Vbeta and 13 Jbeta primers. The method was immunoSEQ multiplex PCR; TCRdb's version includes in-frame clones alone and lacks a portion of them. The sample totals just under 90,000 clones. Sequencing was performed on PBMCs. The receptors originated from a girl aged 5 to 17 in good health and CMV-seropositive.

The chain combines TRBV14 with TRBJ1-2; 7 bases fit TRBD1. Germline V gives CDR1 SGHDN, CDR2 FVKESK. V lost 4 bases to trimming and J lost 3 bases; unmatched junction nucleotides: 2. CDR3 length: 13 amino acids. For the CDR3, the DNA is TGTGCCAGCAGCCGACAGGGCCACTATGGCTACACCTTC. It translates to CASSRQGHYGYTF.

The chain links TRBV4-2 to TRBJ2-1; 9 nucleotides agree with TRBD2. After removal of 0 bases from V and 9 bases from J, the junction contained 9 bases not matched to a gene. Germline V gene sequence: CDR1 LGHNA, CDR2 YNFKEQ. This CDR3 is 16 amino acids long. CDR3 sequence reads: CASSQETAGGSGEQFF. CDR3 sequence (DNA): TGTGCCAGCAGCCAAGAAACCGCGGGGGGGAGTGGTGAGCAGTTCTTC.

The V and J genes are TRBV5-4 and TRBJ1-2; D might be TRBD1 (5 bases). CDR1 SGHNT and CDR2 YYREEE come from the germline V gene (reference sequence). V was trimmed by 0 bases and J by 5 bases, leaving 14 bases between them. The CDR3 spans 15 residues. CDR3 in amino acids: CASSLVPGGNYGYTF. The CDR3, as DNA: TGTGCCAGCAGCTTGGTACCCGGGGGAAATTATGGCTACACCTTC.

V usage is TRBV19 and J usage is TRBJ1-4, with 8 positions matching TRBD1. Germline V CDR1 and CDR2: LNHDA, SQIVND (reference sequence). Trimming took 1 base from V and 8 from J; bases not matched to a gene: 9. This CDR3 has 16 residues. CDR3 nucleotides: TGTGCCAGTAGTATAGTATCCGGACAGGGAATCGAAAAACTGTTTTTT. It is translated as CASSIVSGQGIEKLFF.

This chain uses TRBV5-6 with TRBJ1-1, with TRBD1 as a possible D gene (6 bases). Trimming removed 5 bases from V and 3 bases from J, with 14 bases in between. This CDR3 is built from 14 residues. Germline-derived CDR1 and CDR2 are SGHDT and YYEEEE. The chain's CDR3 is CASRGVQGYTEAFF. Written as DNA, the CDR3 is TGTGCCAGCAGGGGGGTACAGGGATACACTGAAGCTTTCTTT.

The chain is built from TRBV19 and TRBJ2-2; the match to TRBD2 covers 12 bases. Germline CDR1 is LNHDA and CDR2 is SQIVND (reference sequence). V trimming: 1 base; J trimming: 0 bases; junction bases outside the gene matches: 12. The CDR3 is made up of 21 amino acids. The CDR3 DNA is TGTGCCAGTAGTATAGCCCTAATGACTAGCGGGGGCCTCTCGAACACCGGGGAGCTGTTTTTT. It translates to CASSIALMTSGGLSNTGELFF. Full variable domain (rest looked up from reference TRBV19 and TRBJ2-2): DGGITQSPKYLFRKEGQNVTLSCEQNLNHDAMYWYRQDPGQGLRLIYYSQIVNDFQKGDIAEGYSVSREKKESFPLTVTSAQKNPTAFYLCASSIALMTSGGLSNTGELFFGEGSRLTVL.

Comment on this clone: The same CDR3 can be traced to other DNA sequences in this sample. The chain carries TRBV7-3 and TRBJ1-6, with D possibly matching TRBD1 (5 bases). V was trimmed by 1 base and J by 7 bases, leaving 17 bases between them. Germline CDR1 SGHTA, CDR2 FQGTGA. This CDR3 is built from 17 residues. The CDR3 loop is CASSLRGHGVVNSPLHF. CDR3 nucleotides: TGTGCCAGCAGCTTAAGGGGCCATGGGGTTGTGAATTCACCCCTCCACTTT.

The J gene is TRBJ2-3, the V gene TRBV7-9, with TRBD2 as a possible D gene (6 bases). The germline V gene has CDR1 SEHNR and CDR2 FQNEAQ (reference sequence). CDR3 length equals 16 residues. V was cut by 5 bases and J by 3 bases, with 18 bases left in between. CDR3 coding DNA: TGTGCCAGCAGCACCCGGGACTCCCGGGGTACAGATACGCAGTATTTT. This codes for CASSTRDSRGTDTQYF.

The chain employs TRBV25-1 and TRBJ2-4; 8 positions agree with TRBD2. With V trimmed by 9 bases and J by 9 bases, 13 bases remained unmatched. CDR1 is MGHDK, CDR2 SYGVNS, per germline. CDR3 length: 14 residues. The chain's CDR3 is CASGPGGGFGIQYF. The CDR3 DNA reads as TGTGCCAGTGGACCCGGGGGGGGATTCGGCATTCAGTACTTC.

Remarks on this clone: Other DNA sequences of this sample code for an identical CDR3. J is TRBJ1-3 and V is TRBV5-6; unclear D gene. CDR1 is SGHDT, CDR2 YYEEEE, per germline. CDR3 length equals 14 residues. Trimming left V 0 bases short and J 0 bases short, with 4 bases between. The CDR3, as DNA: TGTGCCAGCAGCTTGGTAAACTCTGGAAACACCATATATTTT. It encodes CASSLVNSGNTIYF.

The chain combines TRBV27 with TRBJ1-1; 8 bases agree with TRBD1. This CDR3 has 12 amino acids. Germline V gene lookup returns CDR1 MNHEY and CDR2 SMNVEV (reference sequence). The V segment lost 4 bases and the J segment 11 bases; nucleotides outside the gene matches: 6. The CDR3 DNA reads as TGTGCCAGCAGTTCCGGACAGGGTAAGGCTTTCTTT. Its protein is CASSSGQGKAFF.

The V and J genes are TRBV14 and TRBJ1-4; 8 bases align to TRBD1. The CDR3 contains 15 residues. Germline CDR1 SGHDN, CDR2 FVKESK. The V gene end was trimmed by 1 base and the J gene end by 7 bases; junction bases not matched to a gene: 5. CDR3 region: CASSQGSRGREKLFF. The CDR3, as DNA: TGTGCCAGCAGCCAAGGGTCCAGGGGGCGTGAAAAACTGTTTTTT.

The rearrangement uses TRBV6-5 and TRBJ2-7; TRBD1 might be the D (5 bases). V was trimmed by 6 bases and J by 7 bases, leaving 13 bases between them. CDR3 length equals 12 residues. CDR1 is MNHEY, CDR2 SVGAGI, per germline. The CDR3 DNA follows: TGTGCCAGCAGGAGCAGGGCGGAAGAGCAGTACTTC. Translating it yields CASRSRAEEQYF.

This chain joins TRBV6-6 and TRBJ1-2, with a tentative D call TRBD1 (5 bases). Per the germline V gene, CDR1 is MNHNY and CDR2 is SVGAGI (reference sequence). V lost 5 bases and J lost 4, with 20 bases in between. The CDR3 is 16 residues long. The CDR3, as DNA: TGTGCCAGCAGTCTTGGAGGGGCCCCTCCTCTCTATGGCTACACCTTC. The encoded protein is CASSLGGAPPLYGYTF.

The chain couples TRBV30 to TRBJ2-2; TRBD2 might be the D (5 bases). The CDR3 covers 13 residues. The V gene's germline CDR1 is GTSNPN and CDR2 SVGIG (reference sequence). V was pared by 7 bases and J by 2 bases, with 11 bases between. In DNA form, the CDR3 reads TGTGCCTATTCCGGGATTAACACCGGGGAGCTGTTTTTT. Protein: CAYSGINTGELFF.

The CDR3: CASSSTNLPTSYEQYV. The CDR3, as DNA: TGTGCCAGCAGTTCCACGAATCTTCCGACAAGCTACGAGCAGTACGTC. The chain joins TRBV28 to TRBJ2-7; D not resolved. CDR3 size: 16 residues. Trimming removed 4 bases from V and 3 bases from J, with 19 bases in between. Germline assignment: CDR1 MDHEN and CDR2 SYDVKM.

The rearrangement joins TRBV30 to TRBJ2-7; TRBD1 might be the D (6 bases). Trimming removed 4 bases from V and 7 bases from J, with 11 bases in between. The CDR3 length is 11 residues. Germline V lookup: CDR1 GTSNPN, CDR2 SVGIG (reference sequence). CDR3 sequence (DNA): TGTGCCTGGACCCAGGGGTGGGAGCAGTACGTC. It translates to CAWTQGWEQYV.

The V gene is TRBV29-1, the J gene TRBJ2-5; 8 bases are shared with TRBD2. This CDR3 spans 13 amino acids. J was trimmed by 0 bases and V by 7 bases; bases with no gene match: 4. Germline-derived CDR1 and CDR2 are SQVTM and ANQGSEA. CDR3: CSAMTSDQETQYF. CDR3 in DNA: TGCAGCGCCATGACTAGCGACCAAGAGACCCAGTACTTC.